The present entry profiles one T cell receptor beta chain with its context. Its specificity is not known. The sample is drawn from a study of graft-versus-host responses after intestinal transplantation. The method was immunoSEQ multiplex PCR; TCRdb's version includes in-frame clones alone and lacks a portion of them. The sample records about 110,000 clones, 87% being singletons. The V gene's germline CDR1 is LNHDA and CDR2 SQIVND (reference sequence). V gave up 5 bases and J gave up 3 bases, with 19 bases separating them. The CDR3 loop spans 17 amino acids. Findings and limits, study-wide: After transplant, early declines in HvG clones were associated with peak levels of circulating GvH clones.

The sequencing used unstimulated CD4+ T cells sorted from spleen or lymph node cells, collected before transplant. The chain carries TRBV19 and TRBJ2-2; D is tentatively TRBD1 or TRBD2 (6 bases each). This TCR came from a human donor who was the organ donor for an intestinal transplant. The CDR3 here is CASSARRNRGHTGELFF. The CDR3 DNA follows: TGTGCCAGTAGTGCCAGAAGAAACCGGGGGCACACCGGGGAGCTGTTTTTT.